The source of this T cell receptor (beta chain) is a study of control samples from healthy donors and cancer patients. Germline assignment: CDR1 SEHNR and CDR2 FQNEAQ (reference sequence). Trimming removed 0 bases from V and 7 bases from J, with 10 bases in between. This CDR3 is 15 amino acids long. Sequencing used immunoSEQ multiplex PCR; TCRdb keeps in-frame clones, though not all of them. This sample's clone table lists fewer than 200,000 clones. The TCR sequence derives from a woman aged 25 to 39 in good health. The sequencing sample was made of blood. The chain carries TRBV7-9 and TRBJ1-6; D is uncertain. The CDR3 loop reads CASSLARVLNSPLHF. The CDR3 nucleotides are TGTGCCAGCAGCTTAGCCCGGGTTCTAAATTCACCCCTCCACTTT.